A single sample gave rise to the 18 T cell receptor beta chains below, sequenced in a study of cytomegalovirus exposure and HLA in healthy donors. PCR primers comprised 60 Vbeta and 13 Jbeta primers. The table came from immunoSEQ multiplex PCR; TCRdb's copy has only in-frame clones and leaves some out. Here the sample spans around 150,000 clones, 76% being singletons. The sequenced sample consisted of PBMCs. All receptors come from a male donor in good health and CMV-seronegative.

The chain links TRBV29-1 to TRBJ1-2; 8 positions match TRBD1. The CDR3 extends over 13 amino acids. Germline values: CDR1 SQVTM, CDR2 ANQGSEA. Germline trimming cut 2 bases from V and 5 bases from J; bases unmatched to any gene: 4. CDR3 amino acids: CSVEQGAGYGYTF. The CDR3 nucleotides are TGCAGCGTTGAACAGGGGGCAGGGTATGGCTACACCTTC. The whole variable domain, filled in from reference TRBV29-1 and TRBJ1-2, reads SAVISQKPSRDICQRGTSLTIQCQVDSQVTMMFWYRQQPGQSLTLIATANQGSEATYESGFVIDKFPISRPNLTFSTLTVSNMSPEDSSIYLCSVEQGAGYGYTFGSGTRLTVV.

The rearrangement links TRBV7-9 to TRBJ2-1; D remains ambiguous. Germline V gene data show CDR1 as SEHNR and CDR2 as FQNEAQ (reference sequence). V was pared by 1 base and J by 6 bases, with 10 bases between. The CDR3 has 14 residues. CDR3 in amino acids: CASSLVDSSNEQFF. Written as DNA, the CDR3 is TGTGCCAGCAGCTTAGTTGATTCCAGCAATGAGCAGTTCTTC.

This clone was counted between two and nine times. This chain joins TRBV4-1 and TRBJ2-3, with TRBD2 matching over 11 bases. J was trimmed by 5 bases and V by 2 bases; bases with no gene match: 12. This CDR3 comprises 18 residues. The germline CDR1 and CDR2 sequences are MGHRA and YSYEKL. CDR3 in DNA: TGCGCCAGCAGCCAACCCCTTGGAAGTAGCGGGGGGGTAGATACGCAGTATTTT. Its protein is CASSQPLGSSGGVDTQYF.

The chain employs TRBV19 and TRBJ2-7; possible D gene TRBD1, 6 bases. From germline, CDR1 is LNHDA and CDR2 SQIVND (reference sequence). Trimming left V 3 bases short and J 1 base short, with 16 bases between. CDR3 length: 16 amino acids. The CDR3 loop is CASSIWAGTISYEQYF. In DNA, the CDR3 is TGTGCCAGTAGTATCTGGGCCGGGACAATTTCCTACGAGCAGTACTTC.

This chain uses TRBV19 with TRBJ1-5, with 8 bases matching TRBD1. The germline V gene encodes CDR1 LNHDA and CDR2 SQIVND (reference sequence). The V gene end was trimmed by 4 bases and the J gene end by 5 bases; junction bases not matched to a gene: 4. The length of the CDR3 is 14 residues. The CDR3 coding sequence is TGTGCCAGTAGTAGGACAGGGCAGGATCAGCCCCAGCATTTT. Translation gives CASSRTGQDQPQHF.

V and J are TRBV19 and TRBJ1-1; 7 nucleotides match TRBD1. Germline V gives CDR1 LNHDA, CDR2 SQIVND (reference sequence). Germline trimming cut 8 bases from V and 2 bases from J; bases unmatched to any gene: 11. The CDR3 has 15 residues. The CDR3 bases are TGTGCCAGTCTACGCAGGACAGGAGAAAACACTGAAGCTTTCTTT. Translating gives CASLRRTGENTEAFF.

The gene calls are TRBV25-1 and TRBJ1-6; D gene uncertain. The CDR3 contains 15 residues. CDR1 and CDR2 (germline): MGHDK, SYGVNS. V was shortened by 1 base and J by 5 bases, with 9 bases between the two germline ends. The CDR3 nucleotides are TGTGCCAGCAGTGAATTAGTCGGTGATAATTCACCCCTCCACTTT. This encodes CASSELVGDNSPLHF.

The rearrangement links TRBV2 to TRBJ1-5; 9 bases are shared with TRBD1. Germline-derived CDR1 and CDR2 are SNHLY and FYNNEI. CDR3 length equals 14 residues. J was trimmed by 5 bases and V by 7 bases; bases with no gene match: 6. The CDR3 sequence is CASTDRGVDQPQHF. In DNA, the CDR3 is TGTGCCAGCACCGACAGGGGGGTTGATCAGCCCCAGCATTTT.

CDR3 sequence: CASSFESPIGGYTF. For the CDR3, the DNA is TGTGCCAGCAGTTTTGAATCCCCCATCGGTGGCTACACCTTC. The genes are TRBV28 and TRBJ1-2, with unresolved D. Germline values: CDR1 MDHEN, CDR2 SYDVKM. With 3 bases removed from V and 7 bases from J, the gap between germline ends came to 15 bases. This CDR3 region has 14 residues.

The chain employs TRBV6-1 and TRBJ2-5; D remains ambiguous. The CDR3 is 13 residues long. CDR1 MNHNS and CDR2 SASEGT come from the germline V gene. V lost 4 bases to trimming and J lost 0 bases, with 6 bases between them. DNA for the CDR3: TGTGCCAGCAGTGCCAGATACCAAGAGACCCAGTACTTC. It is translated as CASSARYQETQYF.

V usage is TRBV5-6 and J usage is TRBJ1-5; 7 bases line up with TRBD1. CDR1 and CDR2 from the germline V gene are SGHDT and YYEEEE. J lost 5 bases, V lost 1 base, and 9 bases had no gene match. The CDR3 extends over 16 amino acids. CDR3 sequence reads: CASSLFSRQGDQPQHF. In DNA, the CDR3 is TGTGCCAGCAGCTTGTTTTCCAGGCAGGGGGATCAGCCCCAGCATTTT.

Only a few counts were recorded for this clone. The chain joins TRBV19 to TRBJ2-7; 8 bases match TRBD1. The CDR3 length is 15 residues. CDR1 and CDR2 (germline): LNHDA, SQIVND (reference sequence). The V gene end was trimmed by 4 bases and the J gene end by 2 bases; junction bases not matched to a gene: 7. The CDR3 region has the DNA TGTGCCAGTAGTAGACAGGGGCCGGAGACCTACGAGCAGTACTTC. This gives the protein CASSRQGPETYEQYF.

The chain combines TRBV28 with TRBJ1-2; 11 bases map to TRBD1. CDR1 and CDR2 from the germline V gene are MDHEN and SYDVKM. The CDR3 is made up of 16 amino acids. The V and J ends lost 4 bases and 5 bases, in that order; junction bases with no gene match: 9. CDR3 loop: CASSSWTGGEVYGYTF. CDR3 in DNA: TGTGCCAGCAGTTCGTGGACAGGGGGCGAAGTATATGGCTACACCTTC.

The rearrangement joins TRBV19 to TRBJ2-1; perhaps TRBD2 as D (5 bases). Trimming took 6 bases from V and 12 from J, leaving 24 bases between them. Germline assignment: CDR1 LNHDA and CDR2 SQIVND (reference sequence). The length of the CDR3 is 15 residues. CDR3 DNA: TGTGCCAGTAGCCCCGAGGGTGAGGGATGGATGGGGCAGTTCTTC. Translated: CASSPEGEGWMGQFF.

CDR3 sequence: CASSISFPPAPGPQHF. In DNA, the CDR3 is TGTGCCAGTAGTATCTCCTTCCCCCCAGCGCCCGGGCCCCAGCATTTT. This chain connects TRBV19 to TRBJ1-5; D is ambiguous. This CDR3 has 16 residues. Germline V CDR1 and CDR2: LNHDA, SQIVND (reference sequence). V lost 3 bases and J lost 9, with 21 bases in between.

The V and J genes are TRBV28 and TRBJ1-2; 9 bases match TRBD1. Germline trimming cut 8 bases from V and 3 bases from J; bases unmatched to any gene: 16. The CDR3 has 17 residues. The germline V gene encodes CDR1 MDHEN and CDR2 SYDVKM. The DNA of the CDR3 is TGTGCCAGCGTTCCACTAGTACAGGGGGCGAGTGACTATGGCTACACCTTC. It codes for CASVPLVQGASDYGYTF.

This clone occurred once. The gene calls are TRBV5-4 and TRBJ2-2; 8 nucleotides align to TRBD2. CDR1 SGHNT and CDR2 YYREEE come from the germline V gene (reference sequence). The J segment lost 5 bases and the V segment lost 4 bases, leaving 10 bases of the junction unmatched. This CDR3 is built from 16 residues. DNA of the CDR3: TGTGCCAGCAGCCCCCTTTCGGGGGGGGAGACCGGGGAGCTGTTTTTT. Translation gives CASSPLSGGETGELFF.

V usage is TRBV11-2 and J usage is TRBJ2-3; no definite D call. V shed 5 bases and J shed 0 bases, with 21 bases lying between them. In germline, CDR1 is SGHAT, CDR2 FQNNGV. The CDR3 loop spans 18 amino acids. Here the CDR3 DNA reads TGTGCCAGCAGCCAGAGAAGAGGAGCGATGACTAGCACAGATACGCAGTATTTT. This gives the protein CASSQRRGAMTSTDTQYF.